Following are 17 T cell receptor beta chains from one sample sequenced in a study of cytomegalovirus exposure and HLA in healthy donors. Vbeta (60) and Jbeta (13) primers were used in the PCR. Only in-frame clones appear in the TCRdb table, and some are missing; sequencing was by immunoSEQ multiplex PCR. The sample's table shows some 130,000 clones. Sequencing used PBMCs. The receptor source for this set is a man in his late teens or twenties in good health and CMV-seronegative.

CDR3 loop: CASSAGQGSIYGYTF. CDR3 DNA sequence: TGTGCCAGCAGTGCCGGACAGGGAAGTATCTATGGCTACACCTTC. V and J are TRBV6-4 and TRBJ1-2; 8 bases are shared with TRBD1. The germline CDR1 and CDR2 sequences are MRHNA and SNTAGT. This CDR3 is 15 amino acids long. The junction had 8 bases not matched to a gene; V was cut back by 4 bases and J by 4 bases.

The J gene is TRBJ1-1, the V gene TRBV30, with 10 bases lining up with TRBD1. Germline CDR1 reads GTSNPN; CDR2 reads SVGIG (reference sequence). The CDR3 runs to 15 residues. J gave up 1 base and V 1 base, and 3 bases lay outside the gene matches. The CDR3 bases are TGTGCCTGGAGTGCGACAGGGGGCGCGAACACTGAAGCTTTCTTT. It encodes CAWSATGGANTEAFF.

To note about this clone: One junction end disagrees with the germline gene, perhaps due to a read error. V usage is TRBV6-5 and J usage is TRBJ2-5, with 7 bases identical to TRBD1. Germline-derived CDR1 and CDR2 are MNHEY and SVGAGI. The CDR3 loop spans 15 amino acids. CDR3 sequence (DNA): TGTGTCAGCAGTTCTCCTTACAGGGGCGTCGAGACCCAGTACTTC. Translating gives CVSSSPYRGVETQYF.

The chain couples TRBV6-5 to TRBJ2-2, with 12 bases that match TRBD1. The germline CDR1 and CDR2 sequences are MNHEY and SVGAGI. The trim removed 1 base at V and 7 bases at J, leaving 4 bases unmatched. The CDR3 has 16 residues. The CDR3 here is CASSYWGQGADGELFF. CDR3 nucleotide sequence: TGTGCCAGCAGTTACTGGGGACAGGGGGCGGACGGGGAGCTGTTTTTT.

CDR3 loop: CASSELGLYEQPQHF. In DNA, the CDR3 is TGCGCCAGCAGTGAGTTGGGACTCTATGAGCAGCCCCAGCATTTT. V usage is TRBV10-2 and J usage is TRBJ1-5; D might be TRBD1 (5 bases). CDR3 length: 15 residues. The germline V and J ends were trimmed by 1 base and 7 bases, with 14 bases remaining between them. Germline assignment: CDR1 WSHSY and CDR2 SAAADI.

The chain joins TRBV5-6 to TRBJ2-7, with TRBD1 identical over 8 bases. There are 19 residues in the CDR3. The germline CDR1 and CDR2 sequences are SGHDT and YYEEEE. V lost 2 bases to trimming and J lost 0 bases; unmatched junction nucleotides: 16. CDR3 amino acids: CASSFLAPSRTGSSYEQYF. The DNA for the CDR3 is TGTGCCAGCAGCTTCTTAGCGCCGAGCCGGACAGGGTCCTCCTACGAGCAGTACTTC.

The V and J genes are TRBV5-1 and TRBJ2-7, with 10 bases aligning to TRBD1. This CDR3 is 14 amino acids long. Trimming removed 5 bases from V and 4 bases from J; junction bases left unmatched: 6. Germline lookup yields CDR1 SGHRS and CDR2 YFSETQ. CDR3: CASRKTGGPYEQYF. CDR3 bases: TGCGCCAGCAGAAAGACAGGGGGCCCGTACGAGCAGTACTTC.

The V call is TRBV28, the J call TRBJ2-7; a possible D gene is TRBD2 (5 bases). Germline CDR1 is MDHEN and CDR2 is SYDVKM. V was shortened by 10 bases and J by 3 bases, with 16 bases between the two germline ends. The CDR3 sequence is 13 residues long. The CDR3 region is CATASSGRYEQYF. CDR3 DNA: TGTGCCACCGCATCCAGCGGCCGCTACGAGCAGTACTTC.

The rearrangement joins TRBV4-3 to TRBJ1-2; the D gene is possibly TRBD1 (5 bases). Germline V lookup: CDR1 LGHNA, CDR2 YSLEER. V lost 3 bases and J 7 bases, leaving 15 bases between the germline ends. CDR3 size: 14 residues. This CDR3 reads CASSQTPGFGGYTF. The CDR3 bases are TGCGCCAGCAGCCAGACCCCAGGGTTCGGTGGCTACACCTTC.

This chain connects TRBV6-1 to TRBJ1-5, with 7 bases that match TRBD1. Trimming cost V 3 bases and J 7 bases; bases outside gene matches: 6. This CDR3 is 14 amino acids long. Germline CDR1 reads MNHNS; CDR2 reads SASEGT. CDR3 in amino acids: CASSDPRGQQPQHF. CDR3 DNA: TGTGCCAGCAGTGACCCGAGGGGGCAGCAGCCCCAGCATTTT.

The V call is TRBV4-3, the J call TRBJ1-6, with 7 bases matching TRBD1. The germline V gene encodes CDR1 LGHNA and CDR2 YSLEER. The CDR3 is made up of 15 amino acids. Trimming cost V 6 bases and J 4 bases; bases outside gene matches: 6. For the CDR3, the DNA is TGCGCCAGCAGTATGGTACAGGGGTATAATTCACCCCTCCACTTT. This translates into CASSMVQGYNSPLHF.

This rearrangement joins TRBV7-9 to TRBJ2-1; D remains unclear. Germline-derived CDR1 and CDR2 are SEHNR and FQNEAQ (reference sequence). V was shortened by 5 bases and J by 7 bases, with 6 bases between the two germline ends. The CDR3 is 11 residues long. The CDR3 sequence: CASSKTNEQFF. The CDR3 DNA reads TGTGCCAGCAGCAAGACAAATGAGCAGTTCTTC.

V gene TRBV19 combines with J gene TRBJ2-2, with 12 bases fitting TRBD2. V was pared by 7 bases and J by 5 bases, with 5 bases of the junction left unmatched. CDR3 size: 15 residues. Germline assignment: CDR1 LNHDA and CDR2 SQIVND (reference sequence). Here the CDR3 DNA reads TGTGCCAGTAACTCCCTAGCGGGAGGGACCGGGGAGCTGTTTTTT. Protein product: CASNSLAGGTGELFF.

J is TRBJ1-2 and V is TRBV10-3; 8 nucleotides line up with TRBD1. V gave up 6 bases and J gave up 10 bases; unmatched junction bases: 7. The CDR3 has 12 residues. Germline V lookup: CDR1 ENHRY, CDR2 SYGVKD. The CDR3 region has the DNA TGTGCCATCAGCGGGACAGGCCCTACCTACACCTTC. Protein product: CAISGTGPTYTF.

J is TRBJ1-5 and V is TRBV18, with 9 bases that match TRBD1. The CDR3 extends over 14 amino acids. Germline V gene data show CDR1 as KGHSH and CDR2 as LQKENI. Trimming took 2 bases from V and 7 from J; bases not matched to a gene: 3. The CDR3 sequence is CASSPTGGEQPQHF. CDR3 nucleotide sequence: TGTGCCAGCTCACCAACAGGGGGCGAGCAGCCCCAGCATTTT.

V and J are TRBV6-5 and TRBJ2-7, with D perhaps TRBD1 (5 bases). The CDR3 contains 13 residues. CDR1 is MNHEY and CDR2 is SVGAGI in the germline V gene. Trimming cost V 4 bases and J 5 bases, with 12 bases left between them. CDR3 DNA: TGTGCCAGCAGTTGGACACTTCGGGACGAGCAGTACTTC. As protein: CASSWTLRDEQYF.

This chain connects TRBV4-3 to TRBJ2-7; perhaps TRBD1 as D (5 bases). CDR1 and CDR2 from the germline V gene are LGHNA and YSLEER. The CDR3 covers 13 residues. The V end was cut by 0 bases, the J end by 4 bases, with 7 bases between. In DNA form, the CDR3 reads TGCGCCAGCAGCCAAGACAGGGATTACGAGCAGTACTTC. Translated, it gives CASSQDRDYEQYF.